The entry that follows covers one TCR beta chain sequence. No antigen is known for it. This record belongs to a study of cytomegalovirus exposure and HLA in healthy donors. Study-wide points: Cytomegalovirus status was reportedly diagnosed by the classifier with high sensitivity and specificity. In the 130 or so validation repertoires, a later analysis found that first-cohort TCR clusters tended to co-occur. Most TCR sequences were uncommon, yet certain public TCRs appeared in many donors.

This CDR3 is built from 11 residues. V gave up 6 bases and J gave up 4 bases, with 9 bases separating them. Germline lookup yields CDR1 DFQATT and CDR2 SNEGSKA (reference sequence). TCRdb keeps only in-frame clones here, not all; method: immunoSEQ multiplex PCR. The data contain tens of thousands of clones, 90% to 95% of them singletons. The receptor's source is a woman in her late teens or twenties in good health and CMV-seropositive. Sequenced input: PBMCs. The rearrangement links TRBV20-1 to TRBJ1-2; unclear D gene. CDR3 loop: CSAGGSYGYTF. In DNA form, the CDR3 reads TGCAGTGCGGGAGGATCCTATGGCTACACCTTC.